This T cell receptor beta chain comes out of a study of shared clonotypes between healthy human individuals. General study points: Limited genetic and exposure-history diversity came from having few donors.

Of note for this clone: The target antigen is unknown.

Every immunoSEQ plate was one replicate of a subset's evenly spread DNA. Using immunoSEQ multiplex PCR, the repertoire was profiled, and TCRdb retains in-frame clones only, with some absent. The sample contains fewer than 700,000 clones, around 95% of which appear only once. Selected positively for CCR7 and CD45RO-negative, naive CD8 cells excluded terminally differentiated effector memory CD45RA+ cells. The donors were adults (healthy and HIV-negative) with no recent acute infections or vaccinations. Trimming cost V 2 bases and J 6 bases; bases outside gene matches: 2. CDR1 and CDR2 from the germline V gene are SGHAT and FQNNGV. CDR3 size: 14 residues.

V gene TRBV11-2 combines with J gene TRBJ2-1; 9 bases are a match to TRBD2. Sequencing was done on a sample of naive CD8+ T cells sorted from blood. The TCR sequence derives from a young woman in good health. The CDR3, as DNA: TGTGCCAGCAGCTTACCGACTAGCGGCAATGAGCAGTTCTTC. Amino acid sequence: CASSLPTSGNEQFF.